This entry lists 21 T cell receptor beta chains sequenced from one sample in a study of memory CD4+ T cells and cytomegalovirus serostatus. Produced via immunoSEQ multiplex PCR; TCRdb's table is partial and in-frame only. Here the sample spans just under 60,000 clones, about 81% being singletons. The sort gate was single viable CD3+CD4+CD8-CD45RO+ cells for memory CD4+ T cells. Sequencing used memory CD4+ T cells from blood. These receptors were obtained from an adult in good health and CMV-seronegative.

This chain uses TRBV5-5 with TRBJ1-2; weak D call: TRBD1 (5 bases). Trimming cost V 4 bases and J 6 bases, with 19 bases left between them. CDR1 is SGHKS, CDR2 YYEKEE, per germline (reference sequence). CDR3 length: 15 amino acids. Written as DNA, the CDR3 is TGTGCCAGCAGCCAGTTTAGGTGGGGCGAAGATGGCTACACCTTC. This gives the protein CASSQFRWGEDGYTF.

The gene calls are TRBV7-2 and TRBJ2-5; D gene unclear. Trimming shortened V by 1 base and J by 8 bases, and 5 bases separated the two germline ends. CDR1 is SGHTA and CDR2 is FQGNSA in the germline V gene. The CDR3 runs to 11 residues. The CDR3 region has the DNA TGTGCCAGCAGCTTAGGGTATACCCAGTACTTC. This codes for CASSLGYTQYF.

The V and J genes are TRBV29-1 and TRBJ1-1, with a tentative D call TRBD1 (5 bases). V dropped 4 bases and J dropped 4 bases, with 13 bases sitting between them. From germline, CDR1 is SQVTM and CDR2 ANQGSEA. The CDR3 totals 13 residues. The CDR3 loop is CSVVRWGVTEAFF. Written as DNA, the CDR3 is TGCAGCGTTGTAAGATGGGGGGTCACTGAAGCTTTCTTT.

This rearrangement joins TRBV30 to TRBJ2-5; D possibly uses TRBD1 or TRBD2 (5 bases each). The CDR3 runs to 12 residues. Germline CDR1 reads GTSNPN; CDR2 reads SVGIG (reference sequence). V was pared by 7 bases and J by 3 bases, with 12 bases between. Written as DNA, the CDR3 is TGTGCCTTCTGGGTGGGGGAAGAGACCCAGTACTTC. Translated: CAFWVGEETQYF.

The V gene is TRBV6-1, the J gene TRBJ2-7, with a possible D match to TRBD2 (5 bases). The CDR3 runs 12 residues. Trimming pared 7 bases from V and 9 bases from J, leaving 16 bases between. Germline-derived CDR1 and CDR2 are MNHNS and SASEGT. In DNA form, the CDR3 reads TGTGCCAGCAAAGAGGGTTCCGGAGTGCAGTACTTC. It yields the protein CASKEGSGVQYF.

The CDR3 DNA reads TGTGCCAGCAAAAGACAGAGCTCTGGAAACACCATATATTTT. Amino acids: CASKRQSSGNTIYF. The chain joins TRBV6-6 to TRBJ1-3, with D perhaps TRBD1 (5 bases). With 7 bases removed from V and 0 bases from J, the gap between germline ends came to 10 bases. The germline CDR1 and CDR2 sequences are MNHNY and SVGAGI (reference sequence). CDR3 length: 14 residues.

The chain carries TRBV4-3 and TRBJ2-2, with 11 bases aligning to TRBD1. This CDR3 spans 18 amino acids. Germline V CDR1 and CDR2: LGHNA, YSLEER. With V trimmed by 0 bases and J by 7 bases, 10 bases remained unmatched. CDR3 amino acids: CASSQDWGTGGLGGELFF. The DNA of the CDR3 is TGCGCCAGCAGCCAAGATTGGGGGACAGGGGGGTTAGGCGGGGAGCTGTTTTTT.

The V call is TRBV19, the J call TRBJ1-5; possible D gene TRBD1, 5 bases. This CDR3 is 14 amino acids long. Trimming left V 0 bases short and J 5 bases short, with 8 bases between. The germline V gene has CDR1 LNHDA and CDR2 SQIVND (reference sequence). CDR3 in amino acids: CASSIEQGDQPQHF. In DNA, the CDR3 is TGTGCCAGTAGTATAGAGCAGGGTGATCAGCCCCAGCATTTT.

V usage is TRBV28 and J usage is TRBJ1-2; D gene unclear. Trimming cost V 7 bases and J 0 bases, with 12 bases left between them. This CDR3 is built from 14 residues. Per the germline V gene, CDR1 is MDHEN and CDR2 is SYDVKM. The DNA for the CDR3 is TGTGCCAGCACTGACGCGGGCCCTAACTATGGCTACACCTTC. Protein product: CASTDAGPNYGYTF.

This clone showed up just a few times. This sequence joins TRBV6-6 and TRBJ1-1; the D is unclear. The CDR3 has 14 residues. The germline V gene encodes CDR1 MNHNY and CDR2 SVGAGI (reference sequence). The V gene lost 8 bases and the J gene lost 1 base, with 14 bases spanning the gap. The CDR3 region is CASLPLQENTEAFF. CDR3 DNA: TGTGCCAGCCTCCCTCTGCAGGAGAACACTGAAGCTTTCTTT.

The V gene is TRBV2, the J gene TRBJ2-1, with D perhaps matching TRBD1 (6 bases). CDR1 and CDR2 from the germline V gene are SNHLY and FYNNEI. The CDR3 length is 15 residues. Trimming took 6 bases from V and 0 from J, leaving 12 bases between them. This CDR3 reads CASSPGQSSYNEQFF. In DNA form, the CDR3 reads TGTGCCAGCAGCCCTGGACAGAGCTCCTACAATGAGCAGTTCTTC.

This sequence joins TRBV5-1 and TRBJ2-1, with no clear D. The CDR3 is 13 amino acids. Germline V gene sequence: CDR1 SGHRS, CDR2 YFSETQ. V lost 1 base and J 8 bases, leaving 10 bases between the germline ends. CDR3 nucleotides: TGCGCCAGCAGCTTGTCCCGCAGCCATGAGCAGTTCTTC. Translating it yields CASSLSRSHEQFF.

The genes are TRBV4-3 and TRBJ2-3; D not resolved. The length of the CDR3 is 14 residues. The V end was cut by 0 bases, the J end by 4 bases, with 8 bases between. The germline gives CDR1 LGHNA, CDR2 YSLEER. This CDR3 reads CASSQEFVADTQYF. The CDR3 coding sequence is TGCGCCAGCAGCCAAGAATTTGTGGCAGATACGCAGTATTTT.

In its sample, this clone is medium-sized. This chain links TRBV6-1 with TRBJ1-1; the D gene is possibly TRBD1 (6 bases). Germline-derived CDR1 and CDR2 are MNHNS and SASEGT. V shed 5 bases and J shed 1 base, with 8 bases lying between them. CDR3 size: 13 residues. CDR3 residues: CASSWGQNTEAFF. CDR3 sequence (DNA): TGTGCCAGCAGTTGGGGACAGAACACTGAAGCTTTCTTT.

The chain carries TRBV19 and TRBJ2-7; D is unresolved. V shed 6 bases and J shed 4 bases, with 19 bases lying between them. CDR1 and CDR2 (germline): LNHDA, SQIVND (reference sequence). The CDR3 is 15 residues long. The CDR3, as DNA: TGTGCCAGTAGCAAAAACCGGGCCCCTAGGTACGAGCAGTACTTC. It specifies CASSKNRAPRYEQYF.

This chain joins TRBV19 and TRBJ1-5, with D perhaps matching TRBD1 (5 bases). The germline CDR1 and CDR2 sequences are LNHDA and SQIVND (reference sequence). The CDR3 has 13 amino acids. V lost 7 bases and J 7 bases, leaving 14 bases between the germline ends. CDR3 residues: CASNPGSRQPQHF. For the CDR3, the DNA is TGTGCCAGTAATCCAGGGTCGCGGCAGCCCCAGCATTTT.

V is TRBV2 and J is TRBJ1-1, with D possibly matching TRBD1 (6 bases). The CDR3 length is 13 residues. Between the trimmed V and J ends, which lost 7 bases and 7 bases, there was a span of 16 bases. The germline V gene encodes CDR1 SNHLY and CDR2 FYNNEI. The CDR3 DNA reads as TGTGCCAGCAAAGGGGGGGGGCAAGGTGAAGCTTTCTTT. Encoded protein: CASKGGGQGEAFF.

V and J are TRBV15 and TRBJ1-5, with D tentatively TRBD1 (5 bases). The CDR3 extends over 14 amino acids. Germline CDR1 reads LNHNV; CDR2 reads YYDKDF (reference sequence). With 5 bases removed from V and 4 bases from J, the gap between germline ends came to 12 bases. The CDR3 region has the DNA TGTGCCACCAGCGTCGACAGTCGGAATCAGCCCCAGCATTTT. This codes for CATSVDSRNQPQHF.

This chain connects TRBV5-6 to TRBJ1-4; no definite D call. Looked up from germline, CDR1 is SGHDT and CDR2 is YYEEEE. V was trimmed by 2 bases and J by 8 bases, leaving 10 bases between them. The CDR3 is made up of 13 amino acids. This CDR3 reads CASSFSSREKLFF. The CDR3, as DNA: TGTGCCAGCAGCTTCAGCTCGAGGGAAAAACTGTTTTTT.

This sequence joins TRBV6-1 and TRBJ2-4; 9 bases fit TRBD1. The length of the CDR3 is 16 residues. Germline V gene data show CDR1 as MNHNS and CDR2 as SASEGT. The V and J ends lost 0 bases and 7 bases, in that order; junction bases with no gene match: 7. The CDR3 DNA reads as TGTGCCAGCAGTGAAGCACAGGGGGCGTGGACTAACATTCAGTACTTC. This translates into CASSEAQGAWTNIQYF.

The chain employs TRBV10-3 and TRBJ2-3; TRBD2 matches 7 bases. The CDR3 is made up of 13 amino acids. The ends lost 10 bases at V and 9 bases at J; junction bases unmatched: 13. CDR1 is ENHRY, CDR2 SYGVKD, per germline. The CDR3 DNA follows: TGTGCCACCGCTCAGGAAGCGGGATCGACGCAGTATTTT. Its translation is CATAQEAGSTQYF.